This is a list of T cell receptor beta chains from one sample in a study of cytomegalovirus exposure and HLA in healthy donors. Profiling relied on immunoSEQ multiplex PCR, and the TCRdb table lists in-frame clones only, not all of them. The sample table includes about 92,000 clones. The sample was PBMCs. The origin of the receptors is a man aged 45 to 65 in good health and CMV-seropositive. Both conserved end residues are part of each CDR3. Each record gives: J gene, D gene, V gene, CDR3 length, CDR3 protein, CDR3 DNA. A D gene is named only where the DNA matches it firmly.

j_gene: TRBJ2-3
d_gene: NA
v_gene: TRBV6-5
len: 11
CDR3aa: CARGARDTQYF
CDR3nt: TGTGCCAGAGGGGCCCGGGATACGCAGTATTTT

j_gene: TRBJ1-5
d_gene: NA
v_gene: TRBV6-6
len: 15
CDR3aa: CASSYLGQYNQPQHF
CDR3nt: TGTGCCAGCAGTTATTTAGGACAGTACAATCAGCCCCAGCATTTT

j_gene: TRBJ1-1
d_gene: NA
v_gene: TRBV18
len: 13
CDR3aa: CASSQDKNTEAFF
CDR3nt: TGTGCCAGCTCACAGGACAAGAACACTGAAGCTTTCTTT

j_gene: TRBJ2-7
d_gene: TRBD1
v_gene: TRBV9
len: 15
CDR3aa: CASSVAGQGRDEQYF
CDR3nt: TGTGCCAGCAGCGTAGCGGGACAGGGGAGAGACGAGCAGTACTTC

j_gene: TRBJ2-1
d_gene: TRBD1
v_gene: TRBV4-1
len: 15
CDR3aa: CASSPGQGPIYEQFF
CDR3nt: TGCGCCAGCAGCCCGGGACAGGGTCCTATATATGAGCAGTTCTTC

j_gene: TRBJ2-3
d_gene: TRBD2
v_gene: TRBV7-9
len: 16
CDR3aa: CASSLIAGTSTDTQYF
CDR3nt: TGTGCCAGCAGCTTAATAGCGGGGACTAGCACAGATACGCAGTATTTT

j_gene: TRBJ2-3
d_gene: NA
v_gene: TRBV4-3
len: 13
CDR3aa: CASSQGPGDTQYF
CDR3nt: TGCGCCAGCAGCCAAGGACCGGGGGATACGCAGTATTTT

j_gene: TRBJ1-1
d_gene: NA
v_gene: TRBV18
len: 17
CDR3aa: CASSPQALGQGSTEAFF
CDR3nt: TGTGCCAGCTCACCACAAGCGCTCGGGCAGGGGAGCACTGAAGCTTTCTTT

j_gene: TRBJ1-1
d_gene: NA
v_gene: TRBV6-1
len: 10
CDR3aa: CASSVSEAFF
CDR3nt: TGTGCCAGCAGTGTCTCTGAAGCTTTCTTT

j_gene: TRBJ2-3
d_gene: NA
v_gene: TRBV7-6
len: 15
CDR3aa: CASSSTGHRTDTQYF
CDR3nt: TGTGCCAGCAGCTCTACAGGCCACCGCACAGATACGCAGTATTTT

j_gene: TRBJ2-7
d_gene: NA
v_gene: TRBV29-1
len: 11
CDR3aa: CSVAGWSEQYF
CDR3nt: TGCAGCGTTGCGGGGTGGAGCGAGCAGTACTTC

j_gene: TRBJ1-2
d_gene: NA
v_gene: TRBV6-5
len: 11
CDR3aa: CASRANYGYTF
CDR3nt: TGTGCCAGCAGGGCCAACTATGGCTACACCTTC

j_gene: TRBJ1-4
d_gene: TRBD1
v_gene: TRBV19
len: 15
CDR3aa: CASSAWTGNNEKLFF
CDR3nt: TGTGCCAGTAGTGCCTGGACAGGGAATAATGAAAAACTGTTTTTT

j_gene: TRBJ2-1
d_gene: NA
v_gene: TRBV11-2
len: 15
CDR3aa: CASTSRGGMYNEQFF
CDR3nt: TGTGCCAGCACGTCCCGTGGCGGGATGTACAATGAGCAGTTCTTC

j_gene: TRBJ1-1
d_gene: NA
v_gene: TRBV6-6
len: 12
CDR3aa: CASSYEVTEAFF
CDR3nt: TGTGCCAGCAGTTACGAGGTAACTGAAGCTTTCTTT

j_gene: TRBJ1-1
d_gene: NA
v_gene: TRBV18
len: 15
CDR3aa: CASSPPGSVNTEAFF
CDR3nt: TGTGCCAGCTCACCTCCGGGGTCGGTGAACACTGAAGCTTTCTTT

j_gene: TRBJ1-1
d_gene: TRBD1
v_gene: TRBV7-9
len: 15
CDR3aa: CASSLNRGPETEAFF
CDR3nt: TGTGCCAGCAGCTTGAACAGGGGGCCCGAGACTGAAGCTTTCTTT

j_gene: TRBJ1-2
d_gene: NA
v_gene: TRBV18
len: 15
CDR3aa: CASSPPQVGGDGYTF
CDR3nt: TGTGCCAGCTCACCTCCTCAGGTTGGGGGCGACGGCTACACCTTC

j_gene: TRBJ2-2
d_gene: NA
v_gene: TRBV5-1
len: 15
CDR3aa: CASSFGGGNTGELFF
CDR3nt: TGCGCCAGCAGCTTTGGGGGCGGGAACACCGGGGAGCTGTTTTTT

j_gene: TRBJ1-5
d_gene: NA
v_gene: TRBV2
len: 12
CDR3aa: CASRAGPRPQHF
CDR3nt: TGTGCCAGCAGGGCGGGTCCTCGGCCCCAGCATTTT

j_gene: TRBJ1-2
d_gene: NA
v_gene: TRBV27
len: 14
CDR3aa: CASSRSGGDYGYTF
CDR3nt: TGTGCCAGCAGTCGCTCGGGGGGGGACTATGGCTACACCTTC

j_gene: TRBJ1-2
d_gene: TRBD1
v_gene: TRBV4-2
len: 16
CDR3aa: CASSQVTGTGWNGYTF
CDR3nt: TGTGCCAGCAGCCAAGTAACTGGGACAGGGTGGAATGGCTACACCTTC

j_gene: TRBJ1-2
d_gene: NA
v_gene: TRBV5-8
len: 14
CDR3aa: CASSLEGVQDGYTF
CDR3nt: TGTGCCAGCAGCTTGGAAGGGGTACAGGATGGCTACACCTTC

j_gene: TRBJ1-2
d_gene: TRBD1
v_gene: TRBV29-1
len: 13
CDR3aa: CSVGQQVNYGYTF
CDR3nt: TGCAGCGTGGGACAGCAAGTTAACTATGGCTACACCTTC

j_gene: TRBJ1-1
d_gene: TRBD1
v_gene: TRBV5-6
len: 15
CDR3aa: CASSLSGTGADEAFF
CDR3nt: TGTGCCAGCAGTTTATCCGGGACAGGCGCCGATGAAGCTTTCTTT

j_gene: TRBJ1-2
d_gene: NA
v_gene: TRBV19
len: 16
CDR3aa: CASSISQKRANYGYTF
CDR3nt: TGTGCCAGTAGTATCAGTCAGAAGCGTGCTAACTATGGCTACACCTTC

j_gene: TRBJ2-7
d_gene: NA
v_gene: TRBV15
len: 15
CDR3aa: CATSKELRAAYEQYF
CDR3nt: TGCGCCACCAGCAAAGAGCTGAGGGCCGCCTACGAGCAGTACTTC

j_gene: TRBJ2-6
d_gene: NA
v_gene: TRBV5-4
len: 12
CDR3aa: CASSRLANVLTF
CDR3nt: TGTGCCAGCAGCCGACTCGCCAACGTCCTGACTTTC

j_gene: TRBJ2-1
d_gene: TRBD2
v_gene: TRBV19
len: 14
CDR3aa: CASSKMLAGDEQFF
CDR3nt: TGTGCCAGTAGTAAAATGTTGGCGGGAGATGAGCAGTTCTTC

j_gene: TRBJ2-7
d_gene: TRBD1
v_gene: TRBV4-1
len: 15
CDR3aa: CASSQRGQSLYEQYF
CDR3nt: TGCGCCAGCAGCCAAAGGGGACAGTCGCTCTACGAGCAGTACTTC

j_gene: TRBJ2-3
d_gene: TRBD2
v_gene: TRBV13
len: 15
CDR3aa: CASSPGTSVTDTQYF
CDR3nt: TGTGCCAGCAGCCCCGGGACTAGCGTCACAGATACGCAGTATTTT

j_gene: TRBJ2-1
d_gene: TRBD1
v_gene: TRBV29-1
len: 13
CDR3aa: CSVAGTGVNEQFF
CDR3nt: TGCAGCGTCGCAGGGACAGGGGTAAATGAGCAGTTCTTC

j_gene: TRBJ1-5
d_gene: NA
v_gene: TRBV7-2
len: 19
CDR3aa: CASSAGGETGLGNYQPQHF
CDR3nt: TGTGCCAGCAGCGCCGGGGGGGAAACAGGATTGGGGAACTATCAGCCCCAGCATTTT

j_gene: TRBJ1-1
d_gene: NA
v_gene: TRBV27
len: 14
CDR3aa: CASSLRQDGTEAFF
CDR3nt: TGTGCCAGCAGTCTTAGACAAGACGGCACTGAAGCTTTCTTT

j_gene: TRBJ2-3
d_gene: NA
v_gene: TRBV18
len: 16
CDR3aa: CASSPYVPRGTDTQYF
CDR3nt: TGTGCCAGCTCACCATATGTCCCGCGGGGCACAGATACGCAGTATTTT

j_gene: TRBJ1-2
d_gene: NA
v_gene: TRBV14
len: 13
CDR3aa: CASTLTGVYGYTF
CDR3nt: TGTGCCAGCACCCTGACAGGCGTCTATGGCTACACCTTC

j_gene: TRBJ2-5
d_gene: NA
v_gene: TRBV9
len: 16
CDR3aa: CASSGGAAGIQETQYF
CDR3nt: TGTGCCAGCAGCGGAGGAGCCGCCGGGATCCAAGAGACCCAGTACTTC

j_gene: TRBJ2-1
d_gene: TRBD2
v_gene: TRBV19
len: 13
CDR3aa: CASSTLAEDEQFF
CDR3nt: TGTGCCAGTAGTACCCTAGCGGAGGATGAGCAGTTCTTC

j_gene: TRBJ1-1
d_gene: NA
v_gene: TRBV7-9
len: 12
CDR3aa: CASSLSGGEAFF
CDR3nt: TGTGCCAGCAGCCTTAGCGGGGGTGAAGCTTTCTTT